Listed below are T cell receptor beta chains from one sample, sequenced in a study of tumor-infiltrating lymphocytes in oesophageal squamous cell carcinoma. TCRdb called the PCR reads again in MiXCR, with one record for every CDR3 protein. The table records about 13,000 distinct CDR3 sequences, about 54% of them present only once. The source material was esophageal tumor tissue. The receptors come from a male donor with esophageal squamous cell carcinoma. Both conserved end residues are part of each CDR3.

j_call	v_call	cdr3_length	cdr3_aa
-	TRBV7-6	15	CASSFGTTTYNEQFF
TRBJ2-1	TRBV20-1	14	CSASRRDNYNEQFF
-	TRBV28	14	CASSPRGVLYEQYF
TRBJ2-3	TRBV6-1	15	CASSEASLWNSPLHF
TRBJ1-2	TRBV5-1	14	CASSRGGQGGGYTF
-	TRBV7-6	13	CASSSISQETQYF
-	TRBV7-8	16	CASSPRTSGRTYEQYF
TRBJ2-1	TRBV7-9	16	CASSSEGTILYNEQFF
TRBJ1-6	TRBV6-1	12	CASSLGNSPLHF
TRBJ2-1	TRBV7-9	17	CASSSSLAGDAYNEQFF
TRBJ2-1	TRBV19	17	CASSNLPGLAGDNEQFF
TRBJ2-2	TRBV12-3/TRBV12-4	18	CASSLALVAGGITGELFF
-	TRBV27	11	CASSSDNEQFF
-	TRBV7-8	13	CASSWAGRETQYF
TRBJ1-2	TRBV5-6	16	CASSAYPGGMGYGYTF
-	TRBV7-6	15	CASSLGAGNRDEQYF
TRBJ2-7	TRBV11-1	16	CASSRTGTNNYNEQYF
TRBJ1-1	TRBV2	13	CASSERGFSEAFF
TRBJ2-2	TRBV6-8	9	CASSGELFF
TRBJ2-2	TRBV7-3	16	CASTLWGARGTGELFF
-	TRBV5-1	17	CASSSPSSGGVVYEQFF
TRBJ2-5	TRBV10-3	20	CAISELFPADRDLSQETQYF
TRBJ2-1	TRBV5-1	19	CASSFEPLASGSSYNEQFF
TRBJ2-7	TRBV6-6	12	CASSIRPYEQYF
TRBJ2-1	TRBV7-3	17	CASSRHGQGLFNQPQHF
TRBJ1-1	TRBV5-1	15	CASSLWARGNTEAFF
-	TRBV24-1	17	CATSDPAPGLAGETQYF
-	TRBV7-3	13	CASSFQGQETQYF